This entry features one T cell receptor beta chain sequence. Its cognate antigen is unknown. The data derive from a study of spatial heterogeneity in lung cancer. Specified time point: sample taken at primary tumor resection. In germline, CDR1 is LNHNV, CDR2 YYDKDF (reference sequence). Trimming removed 4 bases from V and 4 bases from J, with 10 bases in between. This CDR3 contains 13 residues. TCRdb recomputed calls from the 5' RACE reads with MiXCR, one row per CDR3 protein. The sample lists nearly 25,000 distinct CDR3 sequences; 8.8% were seen once. Study-level points and caveats: The number of expanded tumor alpha and beta chains correlated with mutation number.

Source: lung tumor tissue, taken at surgery. The TCR was taken from a male donor with early-stage non-small cell lung cancer. The V call is TRBV15, the J call TRBJ2-5; D not certain. The CDR3 DNA follows: TGTGCCACCAGCATTTCTATCGGAGAGACCCAGTACTTC. Translation: CATSISIGETQYF.